These 22 T cell receptor beta chains originate from one sample sequenced in a study of T cell responses to AZD1222 COVID-19 vaccine. This table comes from immunoSEQ multiplex PCR, and its TCRdb copy is limited to in-frame clones, with some not included. The repertoire holds roughly 120,000 clones, with about 95% as singletons. The starting material was peripheral blood, obtained 28 days after the second AZD1222 dose. The receptors originated from an adult who received the AZD1222 COVID-19 vaccine.

The chain couples TRBV4-1 to TRBJ1-1; the D gene is possibly TRBD1 (5 bases). Trimming left V 1 base short and J 1 base short, with 13 bases between. The CDR3 covers 16 residues. The germline CDR1 and CDR2 sequences are MGHRA and YSYEKL. The CDR3: CASSQAPGFGNTEAFF. CDR3 sequence (DNA): TGCGCCAGCAGCCAAGCCCCAGGGTTCGGGAACACTGAAGCTTTCTTT.

This chain uses TRBV5-4 with TRBJ1-1; 7 nucleotides match TRBD1. The length of the CDR3 is 14 residues. Germline CDR1 SGHNT, CDR2 YYREEE (reference sequence). The junction had 5 bases not matched to a gene; V was cut back by 1 base and J by 5 bases. The CDR3 nucleotides read TGTGCCAGCAGCTTGACAGGGGTCGGAACTGAAGCTTTCTTT. It codes for CASSLTGVGTEAFF. The variable domain in full, completed from reference TRBV5-4 and TRBJ1-1, reads ETGVTQSPTHLIKTRGQQVTLRCSSQSGHNTVSWYQQALGQGPQFIFQYYREEENGRGNFPPRFSGLQFPNYSSELNVNALELDDSALYLCASSLTGVGTEAFFGQGTRLTVV.

The chain is built from TRBV15 and TRBJ1-4, with D possibly matching TRBD1 (6 bases). The ends were cut back, 3 bases at V and 3 bases at J, with 8 bases in the middle. Looked up from germline, CDR1 is LNHNV and CDR2 is YYDKDF (reference sequence). CDR3 length: 14 residues. Here the CDR3 DNA reads TGTGCCACCAGCAGGGACAGTTCTAATGAAAAACTGTTTTTT. Amino acid sequence: CATSRDSSNEKLFF.

This chain joins TRBV27 and TRBJ1-1, with D possibly being TRBD1 (5 bases). The CDR3 contains 14 residues. The V end lost 5 bases, the J end lost 5 bases, and 15 bases lay between the germline ends. Per germline, CDR1 MNHEY and CDR2 SMNVEV (reference sequence). This CDR3 is CASSVRGLSTEAFF. CDR3 in DNA: TGTGCCAGCAGTGTAAGGGGCCTGAGTACTGAAGCTTTCTTT.

This clone was detected once. The chain has TRBV2 and TRBJ1-1, with TRBD1 matching 8 bases. This CDR3 is 13 amino acids long. V was pared by 8 bases and J by 4 bases, with 6 bases of the junction left unmatched. CDR1 is SNHLY, CDR2 FYNNEI, per germline. CDR3 in amino acids: CASDGQGLTEAFF. CDR3 sequence (DNA): TGTGCCAGCGATGGACAGGGCCTCACTGAAGCTTTCTTT.

The chain uses TRBV7-9 and TRBJ1-5; D is perhaps TRBD1 (5 bases). CDR1 and CDR2 (germline): SEHNR, FQNEAQ (reference sequence). V dropped 2 bases and J dropped 5 bases, with 7 bases sitting between them. The CDR3 runs 13 residues. CDR3 sequence: CASSLQGDQPQHF. The CDR3 bases are TGTGCCAGCAGCTTACAAGGGGATCAGCCCCAGCATTTT.

This chain connects TRBV5-4 to TRBJ2-7, with a possible D match to TRBD2 (6 bases). The CDR3 is 12 residues long. V lost 2 bases to trimming and J lost 6 bases, with 9 bases between them. Germline V gene data show CDR1 as SGHNT and CDR2 as YYREEE (reference sequence). CDR3 bases: TGTGCCAGCAGCTTCTGGGACTCCGAGCAGTACTTC. Encoded protein: CASSFWDSEQYF.

This clone occurred a few times. The rearrangement uses TRBV5-1 and TRBJ1-6; D not resolved. V was clipped by 6 bases and J by 7 bases, with 14 bases between them. From germline, CDR1 is SGHRS and CDR2 YFSETQ. This CDR3 is built from 14 residues. The CDR3 loop reads CASTTPSRNSPLHF. The DNA for the CDR3 is TGCGCCAGCACCACCCCATCCCGGAATTCACCCCTCCACTTT.

The chain joins TRBV7-6 to TRBJ2-6, with a tentative D call TRBD2 (6 bases). V dropped 1 base and J dropped 0 bases, with 10 bases sitting between them. Per the germline V gene, CDR1 is SGHVS and CDR2 is FNYEAQ. This CDR3 comprises 17 residues. The CDR3 sequence is CASSLGGEPSGANVLTF. DNA for the CDR3: TGTGCCAGCAGCTTAGGGGGGGAGCCCTCTGGGGCCAACGTCCTGACTTTC.

The chain recombines TRBV18 with TRBJ1-4; D ambiguous. CDR3 length equals 17 residues. Looked up from germline, CDR1 is KGHSH and CDR2 is LQKENI. Trimming pared 2 bases from V and 5 bases from J, leaving 18 bases between. The chain's CDR3 is CASSPDSPGVFNEKLFF. As DNA, the CDR3 is TGTGCCAGCTCACCAGACTCCCCAGGAGTATTCAATGAAAAACTGTTTTTT. Filled out from reference TRBV18 and TRBJ1-4, the complete variable domain reads NAGVMQNPRHLVRRRGQEARLRCSPMKGHSHVYWYRQLPEEGLKFMVYLQKENIIDESGMPKERFSAEFPKEGPSILRIQQVVRGDSAAYFCASSPDSPGVFNEKLFFGSGTQLSVL.

This rearrangement joins TRBV5-1 to TRBJ1-2; the D is unclear. Germline V gives CDR1 SGHRS, CDR2 YFSETQ. The CDR3 covers 15 residues. Trimming cost V 0 bases and J 1 base, with 10 bases left between them. The CDR3 coding sequence is TGCGCCAGCAGCTTGGGCCCAGCTCTTAACTATGGCTACACCTTC. This encodes CASSLGPALNYGYTF.

J is TRBJ2-1 and V is TRBV7-9, with 8 bases identical to TRBD2. The germline gives CDR1 SEHNR, CDR2 FQNEAQ (reference sequence). This CDR3 is 15 amino acids long. The V and J ends lost 5 bases and 6 bases, in that order; junction bases with no gene match: 9. CDR3 sequence (DNA): TGTGCCAGCAGCCAGGGCGGGAGGTTTGGCAATGAGCAGTTCTTC. It yields the protein CASSQGGRFGNEQFF.

This clone has a single count. The chain couples TRBV4-2 to TRBJ1-3; tentative D call: TRBD1 (6 bases). CDR3 size: 16 residues. Looked up from germline, CDR1 is LGHNA and CDR2 is YNFKEQ. V lost 0 bases and J lost 2, with 11 bases in between. The CDR3 DNA reads as TGTGCCAGCAGCCAAGAAGGGGACATCGCTGGAAACACCATATATTTT. Translating it yields CASSQEGDIAGNTIYF.

The gene calls are TRBV5-4 and TRBJ2-1; 7 bases match TRBD1. Germline CDR1 is SGHNT and CDR2 is YYREEE (reference sequence). This CDR3 spans 16 amino acids. V was pared by 0 bases and J by 4 bases, with 7 bases of the junction left unmatched. CDR3 bases: TGTGCCAGCAGCTTGGGACAGGGTCTCTATTACAATGAGCAGTTCTTC. Translation: CASSLGQGLYYNEQFF.

V is TRBV5-1 and J is TRBJ2-1, with 9 bases aligning to TRBD2. The V and J ends lost 0 bases and 7 bases, in that order; junction bases with no gene match: 8. Germline V lookup: CDR1 SGHRS, CDR2 YFSETQ. The CDR3 covers 16 residues. CDR3 region: CASSLVAGGPSNEQFF. The CDR3 DNA follows: TGCGCCAGCAGCTTGGTGGCGGGGGGGCCTTCAAATGAGCAGTTCTTC.

The chain has TRBV7-9 and TRBJ1-5, with D perhaps matching TRBD1 (6 bases). The germline CDR1 and CDR2 sequences are SEHNR and FQNEAQ (reference sequence). The V end lost 5 bases, the J end lost 0 bases, and 14 bases lay between the germline ends. This CDR3 region has 16 residues. The CDR3, as DNA: TGTGCCAGCAGCCCGGGGACAAGTGATAGCAATCAGCCCCAGCATTTT. As protein: CASSPGTSDSNQPQHF.

The chain links TRBV13 to TRBJ1-1; 7 nucleotides match TRBD1. Germline lookup yields CDR1 PRHDT and CDR2 FYEKMQ (reference sequence). There are 16 residues in the CDR3. The J segment lost 1 base and the V segment lost 1 base, leaving 6 bases of the junction unmatched. CDR3 coding DNA: TGTGCCAGCAGCTTAGCCCCAGGACAGGCGAACACTGAAGCTTTCTTT. Translated, it gives CASSLAPGQANTEAFF.

The V call is TRBV11-2, the J call TRBJ1-2; 7 positions match TRBD1. The CDR3 is made up of 15 amino acids. Germline CDR1 SGHAT, CDR2 FQNNGV. Trimming took 7 bases from V and 4 from J; bases not matched to a gene: 12. CDR3 nucleotides: TGTGCCAGCACCAGCCTCCAGACAGGGCTCTATGGCTACACCTTC. This sequence encodes CASTSLQTGLYGYTF.

This chain joins TRBV29-1 and TRBJ2-5; 8 nucleotides align to TRBD1. The J call could be wrong; TRBJ2-7 is a better fit for the DNA end. The germline gives CDR1 SQVTM, CDR2 ANQGSEA. The CDR3 is made up of 13 amino acids. The CDR3 here is CSVGTGGSYEQYF. The CDR3 DNA is TGCAGCGTTGGAACAGGGGGCTCCTACGAGCAGTACTTC.

The CDR3 bases are TGTGCCATTGGGCGGGGAGGCACTGAAGCTTTCTTT. Residues: CAIGRGGTEAFF. The genes are TRBV10-3 and TRBJ1-1, with D uncertain. The CDR3 extends over 12 amino acids. V lost 9 bases and J 4 bases, leaving 12 bases between the germline ends. Germline V CDR1 and CDR2: ENHRY, SYGVKD.

This clone was seen once. This chain connects TRBV2 to TRBJ1-3; D remains unclear. CDR1 is SNHLY and CDR2 is FYNNEI in the germline V gene. This CDR3 region has 13 residues. V was trimmed by 7 bases and J by 3 bases, leaving 10 bases between them. The CDR3 sequence: CASNVMGGNTIYF. DNA of the CDR3: TGTGCCAGCAACGTCATGGGTGGAAACACCATATATTTT.

The V and J genes are TRBV7-9 and TRBJ2-1; TRBD1 agrees at 8 bases. V was pared by 3 bases and J by 5 bases, with 6 bases of the junction left unmatched. The CDR3 consists of 15 residues. Germline V gives CDR1 SEHNR, CDR2 FQNEAQ (reference sequence). The CDR3 sequence: CASSFTGGIHNEQFF. The CDR3 nucleotides are TGTGCCAGCAGCTTCACAGGGGGAATTCACAATGAGCAGTTCTTC. Supplemented by reference TRBV7-9 and TRBJ2-1, the full variable domain reads DTGVSQNPRHKITKRGQNVTFRCDPISEHNRLYWYRQTLGQGPEFLTYFQNEAQLEKSRLLSDRFSAERPKGSFSTLEIQRTEQGDSAMYLCASSFTGGIHNEQFFGPGTRLTVL.